Sequencing of this TCR beta chain was carried out in a study of cytomegalovirus exposure and HLA in healthy donors. Remarks on this clone: Its antigen is currently unknown.

Germline V lookup: CDR1 MNHEY, CDR2 SVGAGI. V shed 7 bases and J shed 1 base, with 10 bases lying between them. The length of the CDR3 is 14 residues. Study-wide results and limits: Common viral pathogens (according to a later analysis) appeared linked to several of the most significant clusters.

Vbeta (60) and Jbeta (13) primers were used in the PCR. The protocol was immunoSEQ multiplex PCR, while the TCRdb copy is restricted to in-frame clones and leaves out a portion. Altogether around 150,000 clones are present, more than 70% being singletons, with the ten largest covering around 3.1%. The chain links TRBV6-5 to TRBJ2-2, with D tentatively TRBD1 (6 bases). The sample was PBMCs. This TCR was sampled from a middle-aged man in good health and CMV-seronegative. The CDR3 loop reads CASTTGRNTGELFF. In nucleotides, the CDR3 is TGTGCCAGCACGACAGGTCGGAACACCGGGGAGCTGTTTTTT.